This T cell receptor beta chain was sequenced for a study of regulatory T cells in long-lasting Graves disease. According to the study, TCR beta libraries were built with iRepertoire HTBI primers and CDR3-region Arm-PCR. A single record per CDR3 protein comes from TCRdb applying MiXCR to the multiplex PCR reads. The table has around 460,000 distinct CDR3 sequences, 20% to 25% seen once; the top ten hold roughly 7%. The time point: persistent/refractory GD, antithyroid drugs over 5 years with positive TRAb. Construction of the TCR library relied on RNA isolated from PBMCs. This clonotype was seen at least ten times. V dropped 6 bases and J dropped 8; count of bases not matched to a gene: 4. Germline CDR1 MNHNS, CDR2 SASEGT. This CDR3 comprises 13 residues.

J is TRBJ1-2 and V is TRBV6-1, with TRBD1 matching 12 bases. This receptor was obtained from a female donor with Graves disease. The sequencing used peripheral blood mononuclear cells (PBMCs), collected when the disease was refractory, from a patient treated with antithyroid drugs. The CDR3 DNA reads TGTGCCAGCAGAGGGACAGGGGGCAAAGGCTACACCTTC. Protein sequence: CASRGTGGKGYTF.